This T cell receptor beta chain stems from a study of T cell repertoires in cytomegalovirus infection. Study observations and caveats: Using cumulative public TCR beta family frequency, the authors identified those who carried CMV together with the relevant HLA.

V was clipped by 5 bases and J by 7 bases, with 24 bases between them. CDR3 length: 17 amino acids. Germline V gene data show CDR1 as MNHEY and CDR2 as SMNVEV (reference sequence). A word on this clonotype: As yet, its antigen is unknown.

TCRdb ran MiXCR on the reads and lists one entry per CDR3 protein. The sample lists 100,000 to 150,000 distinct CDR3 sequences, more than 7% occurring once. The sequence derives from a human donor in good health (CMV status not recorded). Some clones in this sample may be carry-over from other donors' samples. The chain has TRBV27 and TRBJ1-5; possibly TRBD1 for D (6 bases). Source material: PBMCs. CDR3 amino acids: CASSQRQVNSGLQPQHF. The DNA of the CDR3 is TGTGCCAGCAGTCAACGACAGGTTAACTCCGGGCTCCAGCCCCAGCATTTT.